The 25 T cell receptor beta chains below all came from one sample that was sequenced in a study of regulatory T cells in long-lasting Graves disease. Time point specified: newly diagnosed GD, antithyroid drugs for less than 3 months. From RNA extracted from PBMCs, the TCR library was made. Researchers made TCR beta libraries by using iRepertoire HTBI primers and running Arm-PCR on CDR3 regions. One entry per CDR3 protein, called by TCRdb with MiXCR from the multiplex PCR reads. The table includes 420,000 or so distinct CDR3 sequences, over 15% detected once. The same sample was also studied in work on T cells in Graves' hyperthyroidism and ophthalmopathy.

Sequencing used peripheral blood mononuclear cells (PBMCs), obtained at new diagnosis, from a patient treated with antithyroid drugs. All receptors derive from a woman younger than 30 with Graves disease.

This clonotype was counted many times. The V gene is TRBV6-5, the J gene TRBJ2-1; D is undetermined. Germline V gene lookup returns CDR1 MNHEY and CDR2 SVGAGI. Trimming took off 4 bases at V and 6 bases at J, with 10 bases between the two ends. CDR3 size: 13 residues. Here the CDR3 DNA reads TGTGCCAGCAGTTTGGAGTCCCTCAATGAGCAGTTCTTC. The encoded protein is CASSLESLNEQFF.

The chain combines TRBV11-2 with TRBJ2-1, with 8 nucleotides matching TRBD2. This CDR3 has 15 amino acids. Germline V gene data show CDR1 as SGHAT and CDR2 as FQNNGV. Unmatched junction bases numbered 8, after V lost 1 base and J lost 9 bases. The CDR3 reads CASSLARTSSGEQFF. In nucleotides, the CDR3 is TGTGCCAGCAGCTTAGCCCGGACTAGCTCGGGTGAGCAGTTCTTC.

The rearrangement links TRBV9 to TRBJ1-5, with D maybe TRBD1 (5 bases). The V and J ends lost 0 bases and 4 bases respectively, with 11 bases between them. The CDR3 is 15 residues long. Germline V gene data show CDR1 as SGDLS and CDR2 as YYNGEE. For the CDR3, the DNA is TGTGCCAGCAGCGTAGCGGAGGGGAGGAATCAGCCCCAGCATTTT. It specifies CASSVAEGRNQPQHF.

This clonotype was detected ten times or more. The rearrangement links TRBV28 to TRBJ2-7; D tentatively fits TRBD1 or TRBD2 (6 bases each). Germline-derived CDR1 and CDR2 are MDHEN and SYDVKM. V shed 2 bases and J shed 1 base, with 15 bases lying between them. The CDR3 sequence is 16 residues long. CDR3 region: CASSLLGGGVSYEQYF. The CDR3 DNA reads TGTGCCAGCAGTTTACTGGGGGGCGGCGTTTCCTACGAGCAGTACTTC.

This clonotype was picked up many times. CDR3 loop: CASSSRASDRWVGYEQYF. The CDR3 DNA sequence: TGTGCCAGCAGTTCCCGGGCCTCCGACCGGTGGGTGGGCTACGAGCAGTACTTC. The genes are TRBV28 and TRBJ2-7; the D is unclear. CDR3 length: 18 residues. The V gene lost 4 bases and the J gene lost 3 bases, with 25 bases spanning the gap. Germline V gives CDR1 MDHEN, CDR2 SYDVKM.

This clonotype came up many times. The chain is built from TRBV20-1 and TRBJ1-1; 7 bases line up with TRBD1. The CDR3 is 14 residues long. The trim removed 6 bases at V and 1 base at J, leaving 8 bases unmatched. From germline, CDR1 is DFQATT and CDR2 SNEGSKA (reference sequence). DNA of the CDR3: TGCAGTGCAGCCGGACAGGTTCAGAACACTGAAGCTTTCTTT. This gives the protein CSAAGQVQNTEAFF.

The rearrangement links TRBV4-1 to TRBJ1-1; D possibly corresponds to TRBD1 (5 bases). The CDR3 covers 15 residues. V lost 3 bases and J lost 0, with 11 bases in between. The V gene's germline CDR1 is MGHRA and CDR2 YSYEKL. CDR3 DNA: TGCGCCAGCAGCCAGGGGACGGCTATGAACACTGAAGCTTTCTTT. Translated, it gives CASSQGTAMNTEAFF.

In this sample, this clonotype turned up many times. This chain uses TRBV15 with TRBJ1-6; 8 bases match TRBD1. The CDR3 contains 17 residues. Trimming cost V 3 bases and J 6 bases; bases outside gene matches: 10. Germline CDR1 reads LNHNV; CDR2 reads YYDKDF (reference sequence). The DNA of the CDR3 is TGTGCCACCAGCAGCCCGACAGGGGAGAGAGTTAATTCACCCCTCCACTTT. Its translation: CATSSPTGERVNSPLHF.

The CDR3 sequence is CASSLMGGTSTIYNEQFF. CDR3 coding DNA: TGTGCCAGCAGCTTAATGGGAGGGACTAGTACTATCTACAATGAGCAGTTCTTC. This sequence joins TRBV7-9 and TRBJ2-1; TRBD2 aligns across 8 bases. The junction had 12 bases not matched to a gene; V was cut back by 2 bases and J by 3 bases. The CDR3 loop spans 18 amino acids. CDR1 is SEHNR and CDR2 is FQNEAQ in the germline V gene (reference sequence).

This chain's CDR3 is CASSLELAGVGYEQYF. The CDR3 nucleotides read TGTGCCAGCAGCTTAGAGCTAGCGGGAGTAGGCTACGAGCAGTACTTC. The chain carries TRBV7-2 and TRBJ2-7; TRBD2 aligns across 10 bases. The V segment lost 1 base and the J segment 3 bases; nucleotides outside the gene matches: 6. Per the germline V gene, CDR1 is SGHTA and CDR2 is FQGNSA. This CDR3 contains 16 residues.

This clonotype was picked up a small number of times. This chain links TRBV6-1 with TRBJ2-2; 7 positions agree with TRBD2. CDR1 is MNHNS, CDR2 SASEGT, per germline. The V segment lost 6 bases and the J segment 0 bases; nucleotides outside the gene matches: 4. The CDR3 contains 15 residues. The CDR3 DNA reads TGTGCCAGCAGGGGAAGCGGGGCGAACACCGGGGAGCTGTTTTTT. It yields the protein CASRGSGANTGELFF.

This clonotype was detected many times. The chain employs TRBV7-9 and TRBJ2-7, with D maybe TRBD1 (6 bases). Trimming shortened V by 1 base and J by 2 bases, and 12 bases separated the two germline ends. The CDR3 is 15 amino acids. Germline V gene data show CDR1 as SEHNR and CDR2 as FQNEAQ (reference sequence). The CDR3 DNA reads as TGTGCCAGCAGCTTAGTCCTGGACAGAACCTACGAGCAGTACTTC. Its protein product is CASSLVLDRTYEQYF.

The gene calls are TRBV12-3 or TRBV12-4 and TRBJ2-3, with 13 bases aligning to TRBD2. This CDR3 has 17 residues. Trimming took 3 bases from V and 4 from J; bases not matched to a gene: 7. The CDR3 reads CASSLRLAGGGADTQYF. Written as DNA, the CDR3 is TGTGCCAGCAGTTTGAGACTAGCGGGAGGTGGGGCAGATACGCAGTATTTT.

This clonotype has a handful of counts. The rearrangement links TRBV5-4 to TRBJ1-2, with a weak D call TRBD1 (5 bases). This CDR3 has 14 amino acids. V was cut by 0 bases and J by 6 bases, with 12 bases left in between. Germline assignment: CDR1 SGHNT and CDR2 YYREEE (reference sequence). The CDR3 sequence is CASSLDQGGDGYTF. CDR3 coding DNA: TGTGCCAGCAGCTTGGATCAGGGAGGGGATGGCTACACCTTC.

The V gene is TRBV29-1, the J gene TRBJ2-2; D not resolved. V was clipped by 5 bases and J by 8 bases, with 21 bases between them. The CDR3 spans 15 residues. The germline V gene encodes CDR1 SQVTM and CDR2 ANQGSEA. The CDR3 region has the DNA TGCAGCGTTCAAATGCTCTCCTCCCCCTCTGGGGAGCTGTTTTTT. It codes for CSVQMLSSPSGELFF.

The chain recombines TRBV30 with TRBJ1-1; 9 bases are shared with TRBD1. After removal of 5 bases from V and 8 bases from J, the junction contained 6 bases not matched to a gene. Germline loops: CDR1 GTSNPN, CDR2 SVGIG (reference sequence). CDR3 length equals 12 residues. The CDR3 reads CAWPRTGAEAFF. CDR3 nucleotide sequence: TGTGCCTGGCCCCGGACAGGGGCCGAAGCTTTCTTT.

This clonotype has at least ten counts. The chain couples TRBV28 to TRBJ2-1; 10 positions match TRBD2. CDR3 size: 15 residues. The V segment lost 4 bases and the J segment 5 bases; nucleotides outside the gene matches: 5. Germline loops: CDR1 MDHEN, CDR2 SYDVKM. CDR3: CASSYGLAVNNEQFF. In DNA form, the CDR3 reads TGTGCCAGCAGTTACGGACTAGCGGTCAACAATGAGCAGTTCTTC.

This clonotype was seen ten or more times. V usage is TRBV2 and J usage is TRBJ2-1, with TRBD2 as a possible D gene (6 bases). CDR1 and CDR2 from the germline V gene are SNHLY and FYNNEI. CDR3 length: 15 amino acids. Trimming left V 4 bases short and J 3 bases short, with 13 bases between. CDR3 DNA sequence: TGTGCCAGCAGTGTGGACTGGGAGGTCTACAATGAGCAGTTCTTC. Translation: CASSVDWEVYNEQFF.

This clonotype came up many times. The chain couples TRBV7-8 to TRBJ1-5, with D possibly matching TRBD1 (5 bases). Trimming took off 0 bases at V and 4 bases at J, with 16 bases between the two ends. Germline-derived CDR1 and CDR2 are SGHVS and FQNEAQ. The CDR3 is made up of 17 amino acids. The CDR3 nucleotides are TGTGCCAGCAGCTTAGCCGGGACTCGCGTACGTAATCAGCCCCAGCATTTT. Translating it yields CASSLAGTRVRNQPQHF.

V is TRBV5-8 and J is TRBJ1-2; D is unclear. Germline-derived CDR1 and CDR2 are SGHTS and YDEGEE. Between the trimmed V and J ends, which lost 7 bases and 5 bases, there was a span of 12 bases. The CDR3 extends over 12 amino acids. The CDR3, as DNA: TGTGCCAGCGGTATAGCCCTATATGGCTACACCTTC. Translating it yields CASGIALYGYTF.

This clonotype was picked up a small number of times. The chain carries TRBV29-1 and TRBJ2-5; no clear D gene. CDR3 size: 12 residues. Germline V lookup: CDR1 SQVTM, CDR2 ANQGSEA. V lost 1 base and J lost 7, with 10 bases in between. The CDR3 protein is CSVEVELGTQYF. In DNA, the CDR3 is TGCAGCGTTGAAGTCGAACTGGGGACCCAGTACTTC.

This clonotype occurred many times. V usage is TRBV6-1 and J usage is TRBJ2-5; 8 nucleotides agree with TRBD1. The length of the CDR3 is 15 residues. With V trimmed by 4 bases and J by 2 bases, 6 bases remained unmatched. CDR1 and CDR2 from the germline V gene are MNHNS and SASEGT. This CDR3 is CASSGQGLKQETQYF. The CDR3 DNA sequence: TGTGCCAGCAGTGGACAGGGGCTAAAACAAGAGACCCAGTACTTC.

The rearrangement links TRBV10-3 to TRBJ2-7; D may correspond to TRBD1 or TRBD2 (5 bases each). CDR1 is ENHRY, CDR2 SYGVKD, per germline. Between the trimmed V and J ends, which lost 9 bases and 2 bases, there was a span of 14 bases. The CDR3 totals 13 residues. CDR3 coding DNA: TGTGCCATTGCCGGGACGGCTGCCTACGAGCAGTACTTC. Its protein is CAIAGTAAYEQYF.

V gene TRBV19 combines with J gene TRBJ2-7; TRBD1 might be the D (7 bases). V lost 8 bases and J lost 4, with 15 bases in between. CDR1 and CDR2 (germline): LNHDA, SQIVND (reference sequence). This CDR3 is 13 amino acids long. The CDR3 DNA sequence: TGTGCCAGTCTCTCGGCAGGGGGGTACGAGCAGTACTTC. Translation gives CASLSAGGYEQYF.

This clonotype was observed at least ten times. For the CDR3, the DNA is TGCAGCGCTGTGACGGCTGGGGCCAACGTCCTGACTTTC. It encodes CSAVTAGANVLTF. The rearrangement links TRBV29-1 to TRBJ2-6; D is undetermined. V lost 7 bases to trimming and J lost 2 bases, with 9 bases between them. Per the germline V gene, CDR1 is SQVTM and CDR2 is ANQGSEA. This CDR3 comprises 13 residues.